These T cell receptor beta chains were read from a single sample in a study of vaccination effects on CD4 cells after COVID-19. Data came from immunoSEQ multiplex PCR; TCRdb stores just in-frame clones and leaves some out. The data show 65,000 to 90,000 clones, with around 78% seen just once and about 10% held by the top ten. Their recognized antigens are unknown. The sample consisted of CD4+ T cells from PBMCs cultured with SARS-CoV-2 spike peptides, taken before COVID-19 vaccination. These receptors were collected from a human donor who received a COVID-19 vaccine. The CDR3 runs from the conserved cysteine through the conserved F or W. A D gene is named only where the DNA matches it firmly. Clone sizes are given selectively: once, few, many, or a class where the clone is expanded.

v_gene: TRBV11-2
d_gene: TRBD2
abundance: .
j_gene: TRBJ2-2
CDR3aa: CASRAGGLRITGELFF
CDR3nt: TGTGCCAGCAGAGCGGGGGGCCTCCGTATCACCGGGGAGCTGTTTTTT

v_gene: TRBV30
d_gene: TRBD1
abundance: .
j_gene: TRBJ1-2
CDR3aa: CAWSSGQGLLYGYTF
CDR3nt: TGTGCCTGGAGTTCGGGACAGGGCCTGCTCTATGGCTACACCTTC

v_gene: TRBV18
d_gene: TRBD1
abundance: .
j_gene: TRBJ2-2
CDR3aa: CASSPSGTGATGELFF
CDR3nt: TGTGCCAGCTCACCGTCCGGGACAGGGGCCACCGGGGAGCTGTTTTTT

v_gene: TRBV28
d_gene: .
abundance: .
j_gene: TRBJ1-6
CDR3aa: CASTVHSGTLNSPLHF
CDR3nt: TGTGCCAGCACCGTCCATTCCGGGACTCTAAATTCACCCCTCCACTTT

v_gene: TRBV7-2
d_gene: .
abundance: .
j_gene: TRBJ1-2
CDR3aa: CASSPNIGGSYGYTF
CDR3nt: TGTGCCAGCAGCCCAAATATAGGGGGGAGCTATGGCTACACCTTC

v_gene: TRBV3-1/TRBV3-2
d_gene: .
abundance: .
j_gene: TRBJ1-2
CDR3aa: CASSQGAAIIYGYTF
CDR3nt: TGTGCCAGCAGCCAAGGAGCAGCGATAATCTATGGCTACACCTTC

v_gene: TRBV18
d_gene: TRBD2
abundance: .
j_gene: TRBJ2-1
CDR3aa: CASSPGAGLAGGLSYNEQFF
CDR3nt: TGTGCCAGCTCCCCCGGCGCGGGACTAGCGGGGGGACTCTCCTACAATGAGCAGTTCTTC

v_gene: TRBV21-1
d_gene: .
abundance: .
j_gene: TRBJ1-6
CDR3aa: CASSKGQEHNSPLHF
CDR3nt: TGTGCCAGCAGCAAGGGTCAGGAGCATAATTCACCCCTCCACTTT

v_gene: TRBV29-1
d_gene: TRBD1
abundance: .
j_gene: TRBJ1-6
CDR3aa: CSAGTDNSPLHF
CDR3nt: TGCAGCGCGGGGACAGACAATTCACCCCTCCACTTT

v_gene: TRBV7-2
d_gene: TRBD1
abundance: few
j_gene: TRBJ1-2
CDR3aa: CASSLATGTGYTF
CDR3nt: TGTGCCAGCAGCTTAGCGACAGGGACCGGCTACACCTTC

v_gene: TRBV5-5
d_gene: .
abundance: .
j_gene: TRBJ2-5
CDR3aa: CASSFVGEWETQYF
CDR3nt: TGTGCCAGCAGCTTTGTAGGGGAATGGGAGACCCAGTACTTC

v_gene: TRBV28
d_gene: .
abundance: .
j_gene: TRBJ2-5
CDR3aa: CASRGQETQYF
CDR3nt: TGTGCCAGCAGAGGGCAAGAGACCCAGTACTTC

v_gene: TRBV6-5
d_gene: TRBD1
abundance: .
j_gene: TRBJ2-5
CDR3aa: CASSWDRGGQETQYF
CDR3nt: TGTGCCAGCAGTTGGGACAGGGGGGGCCAAGAGACCCAGTACTTC

v_gene: TRBV5-1
d_gene: .
abundance: .
j_gene: TRBJ2-3
CDR3aa: CASSLEGAEDTQYF
CDR3nt: TGCGCCAGCAGCTTGGAAGGGGCGGAAGATACGCAGTATTTT

v_gene: TRBV2
d_gene: TRBD1
abundance: .
j_gene: TRBJ1-1
CDR3aa: CASSDQGAMNTEAFF
CDR3nt: TGTGCCAGCAGTGATCAGGGGGCAATGAACACTGAAGCTTTCTTT

v_gene: TRBV21-1
d_gene: .
abundance: .
j_gene: TRBJ2-1
CDR3aa: CASSTTGFVEQFF
CDR3nt: TGTGCCAGCAGCACAACAGGGTTTGTCGAGCAGTTCTTC

v_gene: TRBV9
d_gene: .
abundance: .
j_gene: TRBJ1-6
CDR3aa: CASSTSGGSYNSPLHF
CDR3nt: TGTGCCAGCTCAACATCCGGGGGATCCTATAATTCACCCCTCCACTTT

v_gene: TRBV7-2
d_gene: .
abundance: .
j_gene: TRBJ2-5
CDR3aa: CASSLKGGGPAETQYF
CDR3nt: TGTGCCAGCAGCTTAAAAGGGGGGGGGCCGGCAGAGACCCAGTACTTC

v_gene: TRBV10-1
d_gene: TRBD2
abundance: .
j_gene: TRBJ2-1
CDR3aa: CASSESTSGVNEQFF
CDR3nt: TGCGCCAGCAGTGAGTCGACTAGCGGGGTGAATGAGCAGTTCTTC

v_gene: TRBV6-5
d_gene: TRBD1
abundance: .
j_gene: TRBJ1-5
CDR3aa: CASSSGTGNQPQHF
CDR3nt: TGTGCCAGCAGTTCCGGGACAGGGAATCAGCCCCAGCATTTT

v_gene: TRBV12-3/TRBV12-4
d_gene: .
abundance: .
j_gene: TRBJ2-5
CDR3aa: CASSDGGETQYF
CDR3nt: TGTGCCAGCAGCGACGGGGGTGAGACCCAGTACTTC

v_gene: TRBV27
d_gene: .
abundance: few
j_gene: TRBJ1-2
CDR3aa: CASSQVPTGGYTF
CDR3nt: TGTGCCAGCAGTCAGGTCCCAACGGGTGGCTACACCTTC

v_gene: TRBV7-2
d_gene: TRBD2
abundance: .
j_gene: TRBJ2-3
CDR3aa: CASSSPRAGTDTQYF
CDR3nt: TGTGCCAGCAGCTCCCCCAGAGCGGGGACAGATACGCAGTATTTT

v_gene: TRBV18
d_gene: .
abundance: .
j_gene: TRBJ1-1
CDR3aa: CASSSNREGTEAFF
CDR3nt: TGTGCCAGCTCATCAAACAGGGAGGGGACTGAAGCTTTCTTT

v_gene: TRBV4-3
d_gene: .
abundance: .
j_gene: TRBJ2-2
CDR3aa: CASSQGRIDTGELFF
CDR3nt: TGCGCCAGCAGCCAAGGGCGGATAGACACCGGGGAGCTGTTTTTT

v_gene: TRBV6-1
d_gene: TRBD1
abundance: .
j_gene: TRBJ1-4
CDR3aa: CASSARQGSATNEKLFF
CDR3nt: TGTGCCAGCAGTGCGAGACAGGGGTCTGCAACTAATGAAAAACTGTTTTTT

v_gene: TRBV20-1
d_gene: .
abundance: .
j_gene: TRBJ1-4
CDR3aa: CSSPGAEKLFF
CDR3nt: TGCAGCTCTCCGGGGGCTGAAAAACTGTTTTTT

v_gene: TRBV18
d_gene: TRBD1
abundance: .
j_gene: TRBJ1-3
CDR3aa: CASGQGSGNTIYF
CDR3nt: TGTGCCTCCGGACAGGGCTCTGGAAACACCATATATTTT

v_gene: TRBV25-1
d_gene: TRBD1
abundance: once
j_gene: TRBJ2-3
CDR3aa: CASTSDRGATDTQYF
CDR3nt: TGTGCCAGCACGTCAGACAGGGGAGCGACAGATACGCAGTATTTT

v_gene: TRBV5-6
d_gene: .
abundance: .
j_gene: TRBJ2-2
CDR3aa: CASSPPGTLRGELFF
CDR3nt: TGTGCCAGCAGCCCCCCCGGGACACTTAGAGGGGAGCTGTTTTTT

v_gene: TRBV6-1
d_gene: .
abundance: .
j_gene: TRBJ2-1
CDR3aa: CASSEKAFGTNPSNEQFF
CDR3nt: TGTGCCAGCAGTGAAAAGGCCTTCGGGACCAACCCCAGCAATGAGCAGTTCTTC

v_gene: TRBV5-4
d_gene: TRBD1
abundance: once
j_gene: TRBJ2-4
CDR3aa: CASSAGQAQNIQYF
CDR3nt: TGTGCCAGCAGCGCCGGACAGGCCCAAAACATTCAGTACTTC

v_gene: TRBV28
d_gene: TRBD1
abundance: .
j_gene: TRBJ2-3
CDR3aa: CASSPTGTGVFGTDTQYF
CDR3nt: TGTGCCAGCAGTCCGACCGGGACAGGGGTTTTTGGCACAGATACGCAGTATTTT

v_gene: TRBV10-1
d_gene: .
abundance: few
j_gene: TRBJ1-1
CDR3aa: CASSRAPNTEAFF
CDR3nt: TGCGCCAGCAGCCGGGCCCCGAACACTGAAGCTTTCTTT

v_gene: TRBV9
d_gene: .
abundance: once
j_gene: TRBJ2-1
CDR3aa: CASSATRDRRNEQFF
CDR3nt: TGTGCCAGCAGCGCCACCCGGGACCGACGAAATGAGCAGTTCTTC

v_gene: TRBV10-1
d_gene: .
abundance: .
j_gene: TRBJ1-4
CDR3aa: CASSQDLDEKLFF
CDR3nt: TGCGCCAGCAGTCAAGATTTGGATGAAAAACTGTTTTTT

v_gene: TRBV4-2
d_gene: .
abundance: few
j_gene: TRBJ1-2
CDR3aa: CASSQAQGGYTF
CDR3nt: TGTGCCAGCAGCCAAGCCCAGGGCGGCTACACCTTC

v_gene: TRBV5-1
d_gene: .
abundance: .
j_gene: TRBJ1-1
CDR3aa: CASSLYQGLNTEAFF
CDR3nt: TGCGCCAGCAGCTTGTATCAGGGCTTGAACACTGAAGCTTTCTTT

v_gene: TRBV5-1
d_gene: TRBD1
abundance: .
j_gene: TRBJ1-2
CDR3aa: CASSFTGQENYGYTF
CDR3nt: TGCGCCAGCAGCTTTACCGGACAGGAGAACTATGGCTACACCTTC

v_gene: TRBV14
d_gene: TRBD2
abundance: .
j_gene: TRBJ2-1
CDR3aa: CASSQEIAGGPRQFF
CDR3nt: TGTGCCAGCAGCCAAGAGATAGCGGGGGGGCCCCGACAGTTCTTC

v_gene: TRBV6-6
d_gene: .
abundance: .
j_gene: TRBJ2-4
CDR3aa: CASSPSIPGLQRSKNIQYF
CDR3nt: TGTGCCAGCAGTCCTAGTATCCCGGGACTCCAAAGGTCCAAAAACATTCAGTACTTC

v_gene: TRBV13
d_gene: TRBD2
abundance: .
j_gene: TRBJ2-3
CDR3aa: CASSFSPWTSGGYTQYF
CDR3nt: TGTGCCAGCAGCTTCAGCCCCTGGACTAGCGGGGGATATACGCAGTATTTT

v_gene: TRBV18
d_gene: .
abundance: .
j_gene: TRBJ1-1
CDR3aa: CASSGLGLNTEAFF
CDR3nt: TGTGCCAGCTCAGGGTTAGGGTTGAACACTGAAGCTTTCTTT

v_gene: TRBV27
d_gene: .
abundance: .
j_gene: TRBJ2-5
CDR3aa: CASRAQAIETQYF
CDR3nt: TGTGCCAGCAGGGCTCAGGCGATTGAGACCCAGTACTTC

v_gene: TRBV30
d_gene: TRBD2
abundance: .
j_gene: TRBJ2-5
CDR3aa: CAWSGGWLAGGQETQYF
CDR3nt: TGTGCCTGGAGTGGAGGATGGCTAGCGGGGGGCCAAGAGACCCAGTACTTC

v_gene: TRBV7-2
d_gene: TRBD1
abundance: .
j_gene: TRBJ1-2
CDR3aa: CASSPRTGNYGYTF
CDR3nt: TGTGCCAGCAGCCCACGGACAGGGAACTATGGCTACACCTTC

v_gene: TRBV2
d_gene: .
abundance: few
j_gene: TRBJ1-5
CDR3aa: CAGSFQGFGNQPQHF
CDR3nt: TGTGCCGGGAGCTTTCAGGGTTTCGGCAATCAGCCCCAGCATTTT

v_gene: TRBV2
d_gene: .
abundance: .
j_gene: TRBJ1-3
CDR3aa: CASSESPNRAGNTIYF
CDR3nt: TGTGCCAGCAGTGAATCCCCCAACAGGGCTGGAAACACCATATATTTT

v_gene: TRBV7-8
d_gene: .
abundance: few
j_gene: TRBJ1-1
CDR3aa: CASSLFTEINTEAFF
CDR3nt: TGTGCCAGCAGCTTATTCACAGAAATAAACACTGAAGCTTTCTTT

v_gene: TRBV15
d_gene: .
abundance: .
j_gene: TRBJ2-3
CDR3aa: CATSRDGRGDTQYF
CDR3nt: TGTGCCACCAGCAGAGATGGTAGGGGTGATACGCAGTATTTT

v_gene: TRBV2
d_gene: .
abundance: .
j_gene: TRBJ1-1
CDR3aa: CASTKHGLGPEAFF
CDR3nt: TGTGCCAGCACAAAACACGGACTGGGCCCTGAAGCTTTCTTT

v_gene: TRBV5-1
d_gene: .
abundance: .
j_gene: TRBJ1-1
CDR3aa: CASSLSGTNTEAFF
CDR3nt: TGCGCCAGCAGCTTGAGCGGAACTAACACTGAAGCTTTCTTT

v_gene: TRBV5-8
d_gene: .
abundance: .
j_gene: TRBJ1-1
CDR3aa: CASPVWGDKREAFF
CDR3nt: TGTGCCAGCCCTGTTTGGGGGGACAAAAGAGAAGCTTTCTTT

v_gene: TRBV4-3
d_gene: .
abundance: .
j_gene: TRBJ1-1
CDR3aa: CASSQERWGEKAFF
CDR3nt: TGCGCCAGCAGCCAAGAACGGTGGGGGGAGAAAGCTTTCTTT

v_gene: TRBV6-5
d_gene: TRBD1
abundance: .
j_gene: TRBJ2-3
CDR3aa: CASRLDRGPDTQYF
CDR3nt: TGTGCCAGCAGATTGGACAGGGGGCCAGATACGCAGTATTTT